These T cell receptor beta chains were read from a single sample in a study of blood T cell repertoires in COVID-19. Measured with immunoSEQ multiplex PCR; TCRdb has only the in-frame clones, and not every one. The sample holds under 200,000 clones, roughly 87% seen once. What was sequenced was PBMCs or T cells enriched from blood (not recorded which). The receptor set was obtained from a woman in her fifties or sixties who had recovered from COVID-19. Each CDR3 is given with its conserved first and last residue. The D gene is left open where the match is weak. Clone size is given for some rows only: seen once, a few or many times, or a class if the clone is expanded.

TRBJ2-6 TRBD1 NA TRBV9 CASSVGREKGQGSPGANVLTF TGTGCCAGCAGCGTAGGGAGGGAGAAGGGACAGGGAAGCCCTGGGGCCAACGTCCTGACTTTC
TRBJ1-6 NA NA TRBV12-3/TRBV12-4 CASSPDQVSPLHF TGTGCCAGCTCCCCAGACCAGGTTTCACCCCTCCACTTT
TRBJ1-5 NA NA TRBV27 CASSHRDSNQPQHF TGTGCCAGCAGCCACAGGGATAGCAATCAGCCCCAGCATTTT
TRBJ1-2 NA NA TRBV11-2 CASSSPFPGSYTF TGTGCCAGCAGCTCCCCCTTCCCGGGGAGCTACACCTTC
TRBJ1-4 TRBD1 NA TRBV7-9 CASSPDRVDEKLFF TGTGCCAGCAGCCCGGACAGGGTTGATGAAAAACTGTTTTTT
TRBJ2-7 NA NA TRBV12-3/TRBV12-4 CASSFGRDKQYF TGTGCCAGCAGTTTCGGCAGGGATAAGCAGTACTTC
TRBJ1-4 TRBD1 NA TRBV6-6 CATTSTGLNEKLFF TGTGCCACGACGTCGACAGGGTTGAATGAAAAACTGTTTTTT
TRBJ1-1 TRBD1 NA TRBV20-1 CSASFGDRGFPEAFF TGCAGTGCTAGTTTCGGGGACAGGGGGTTCCCTGAAGCTTTCTTT
TRBJ1-6 NA NA TRBV25-1 CASSTTGNASPLHF TGTGCCAGCAGCACCACAGGGAATGCTTCACCCCTCCACTTT
TRBJ2-2 TRBD1 few TRBV27 CASSLMRTGGNTGELFF TGTGCCAGCAGCCTAATGCGGACAGGGGGAAACACCGGGGAGCTGTTTTTT
TRBJ2-5 TRBD1 once TRBV10-3 CAISLGTASQETQYF TGTGCCATCAGCCTCGGGACAGCCTCACAGGAGACCCAGTACTTC
TRBJ2-5 NA NA TRBV2 CASGTLQETQYF TGTGCCAGTGGGACTTTACAAGAGACCCAGTACTTC
TRBJ1-3 TRBD1 few TRBV5-1 CASSFDGQGGGNTIYF TGCGCCAGCAGCTTTGACGGACAGGGAGGTGGAAACACCATATATTTT
TRBJ2-6 NA NA TRBV18 CASSPDPQGLAGANVLTF TGTGCCAGCTCACCCGATCCCCAGGGCCTGGCTGGGGCCAACGTCCTGACTTTC
TRBJ1-1 TRBD1 NA TRBV6-5 CASRDTGVNTEAFF TGTGCCAGCAGAGACACAGGGGTGAACACTGAAGCTTTCTTT
TRBJ2-6 TRBD1 NA TRBV5-1 CASSMGDRGANVLTF TGCGCCAGCAGTATGGGGGACAGAGGCGCCAACGTCCTGACTTTC
TRBJ1-2 NA NA TRBV19 CASSIDRGGYTF TGTGCCAGTAGTATAGACCGTGGCGGCTACACCTTC
TRBJ2-1 TRBD2 NA TRBV15 CATSFSWGGDEQFF TGTGCCACCAGCTTCTCATGGGGGGGGGATGAGCAGTTCTTC
TRBJ2-7 TRBD2 many TRBV7-9 CASSLRGGPDYEQYF TGTGCCAGCAGCTTACGCGGGGGGCCAGACTACGAGCAGTACTTC
TRBJ2-7 TRBD1 NA TRBV5-5 CASSLSPGGVFEQYF TGTGCCAGCAGCTTGTCGCCAGGGGGTGTATTCGAGCAGTACTTC
TRBJ2-2 NA NA TRBV7-2 CASSLQGTGELFF TGTGCCAGCAGCTTGCAGGGAACCGGGGAGCTGTTTTTT
TRBJ1-1 TRBD1 NA TRBV6-1 CASSEGDQGDAFF TGTGCCAGCAGTGAAGGTGATCAGGGGGACGCTTTCTTT
TRBJ2-7 TRBD2 NA TRBV12-3/TRBV12-4 CASSLGLVYEQYF TGTGCCAGCAGTTTGGGACTAGTATACGAGCAGTACTTC